The entry below gives a single T cell receptor (beta chain) sequence along with its context. The antigen remains undetermined. CDR1 MNHEY and CDR2 SVGAGI come from the germline V gene. The CDR3 runs 15 residues. After removal of 6 bases from V and 1 base from J, the junction contained 4 bases not matched to a gene. Time point reported: week 23, last vaccination. Topical imiquimod accompanied each vaccine dose, which consisted of 300 ug of mutant IDH1 20-mer peptide. These data come from a study of a mutant IDH1 vaccine in newly diagnosed glioma. At the level of the study: Earlier care involved radiotherapy, temozolomide, or both, and the majority received both.

TCRdb's copy holds only in-frame clones and misses some; the assay was immunoSEQ multiplex PCR. The sample yields tens of thousands of clones, roughly 80% seen once. Study observations and caveats: Among patients, about 94% showed immune responses induced by the vaccine.

The chain is built from TRBV6-5 and TRBJ2-3, with 10 positions matching TRBD2. The origin of this receptor is a man aged 45 to 65 with glioma. The source was PBMCs, collected from a glioma patient whose treatment included an IDH1 peptide vaccine. This chain's CDR3 is CASRPTSGGTDTQYF. The DNA for the CDR3 is TGTGCCAGCAGACCTACTAGCGGGGGCACAGATACGCAGTATTTT.